This T cell receptor beta chain was identified in a study of post-analysis software for immune sequencing data (dated by TCRdb to between 2014 and 2016). In the study overall: The recorded disease courses included relapsing-remitting, secondary progressive and progressive-relapsing multiple sclerosis, and some patients had no subtype annotation. A subset of samples was prepared in parallel using single-end sample barcoding, then pooled and co-amplified after Illumina adapter ligation. Patient repertoires were compared against 10 to 12 previously published healthy control repertoires from donors aged about 6 to 27 years. Study-level results and caveats: Direct clustering with F measure revealed strong co-clustering of samples prepared in the same batch, which led to a batch-effect correction. The control group was slightly older than the multiple sclerosis patient group. Significantly higher frequencies in patients than in controls were found for five or six TRBV segments, including TRBV5-6, TRBV5-1 and TRBV20-1. Normalized Chao1 diversity was significantly lower in multiple sclerosis patients than controls, suggesting substantial peripheral T-cell clonal expansion.

CDR1 and CDR2, looked up from the germline V gene, are SGHAT and FQNNGV. The CDR3 has 14 amino acids, counting the end cysteine and phenylalanine. The CDR3 DNA has 42 bases and is translated from base 1. The library was prepared using PCR. The sample was run on an Illumina HiSeq 2500. To reduce PCR and sequencing biases, unique molecular identifiers were incorporated into the TCR beta cDNA libraries. Every 1 to 10 million input T cells yielded some 500,000 cDNA molecules, meaning each molecule approximated one T cell. The same protocol used for the earlier healthy control dataset was applied to prepare and sequence the patient libraries. Within a given batch, samples were prepared together, multiplexed and sequenced on the same HiSeq lane. In the paper's pipeline: MIGEC was used to process the raw barcoded reads, and molecular identifier groups with only a single read were discarded before consensus assembly and CDR3 extraction. VDJtools was used for post-analysis of the clonotype tables, with diversity normalized by down-sampling every dataset to the smallest sample size. In repertoire overlap clustering, CDR3 amino acid sequences, but not nucleotide sequences, were matched to correct batch-related cross-sample contamination. TCRdb reran the public reads through fastp at Q25 and MiXCR, keeping productive beta chains. Under each unique CDR3 protein, matching rows form one entry showing the most common genes and DNA. TCRdb, not the original authors, processed these V and J calls. Recorded for this sample are 450,000 to 700,000 distinct CDR3 sequences; around 44% of them occurred a single time. Of the sample, around 1.7% is held by the ten largest clones.

Concerning this clonotype: Its binding antigen is unknown. A junction boundary mismatches the germline segment, possibly from a read error.

TCR beta repertoires were profiled from peripheral blood of more than ten young patients with multiple sclerosis to demonstrate the VDJtools post-analysis software. The multiple sclerosis patients were children and adolescents between roughly 6 and 16 years of age. The V and J segments used are TRBV11-2 and TRBJ2-7; a weak D assignment points to TRBD1 (5 bases agree). The DNA matches TRBJ2-5 better at its end, which makes the J call doubtful. This receptor was obtained from a girl aged 10-17 years with multiple sclerosis. Sequencing input: blood. CDR3 region: CTSSDWTPGETQYF. The base sequence is TGTACCAGCTCCGACTGGACACCTGGAGAGACCCAGTACTTC.